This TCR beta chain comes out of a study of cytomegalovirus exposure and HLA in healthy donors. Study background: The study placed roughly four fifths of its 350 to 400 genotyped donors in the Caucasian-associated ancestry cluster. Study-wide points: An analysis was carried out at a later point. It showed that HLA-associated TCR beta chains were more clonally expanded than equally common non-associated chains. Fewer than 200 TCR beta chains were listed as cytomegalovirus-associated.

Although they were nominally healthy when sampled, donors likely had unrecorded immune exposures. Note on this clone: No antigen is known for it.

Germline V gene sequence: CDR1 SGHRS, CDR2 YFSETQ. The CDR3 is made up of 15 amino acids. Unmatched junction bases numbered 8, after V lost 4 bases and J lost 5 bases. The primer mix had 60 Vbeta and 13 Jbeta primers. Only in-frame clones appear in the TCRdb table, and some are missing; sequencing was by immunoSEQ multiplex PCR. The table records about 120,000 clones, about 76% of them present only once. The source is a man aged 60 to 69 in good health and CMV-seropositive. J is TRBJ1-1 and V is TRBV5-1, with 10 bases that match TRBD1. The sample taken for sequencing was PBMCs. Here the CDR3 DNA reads TGCGCCAGCAGCGTGGCCGGGACAGGGGATACTGAAGCTTTCTTT. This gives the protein CASSVAGTGDTEAFF.